The 16 T cell receptor beta chains reported below all come from one sample, sequenced in a study of CD8 T cells in Susac syndrome. After extraction with the RNeasy kit, roughly 0.5 to 1 ug of the RNA was reverse transcribed using random hexamers. Each CDR3 protein gets one entry after TCRdb re-called the immunoSEQ multiplex PCR reads with MiXCR. The table records approximately 160,000 distinct CDR3 sequences, approximately 93% of them present only once. Sequences were obtained from CD4+ T cells from PBMCs. The receptors derive from a human donor with multiple sclerosis.

This chain connects TRBV6-1 to TRBJ2-3; 12 bases match TRBD2. The trim removed 0 bases at V and 6 bases at J, leaving 4 bases unmatched. Germline CDR1 MNHNS, CDR2 SASEGT. The CDR3 is 16 amino acids. CDR3 DNA sequence: TGTGCCAGCAGTGAAGCCGGACTAGCGGGAAGGGATACGCAGTATTTT. Translation gives CASSEAGLAGRDTQYF.

V is TRBV7-9 and J is TRBJ2-2; D is perhaps TRBD2 (6 bases). Germline V gene sequence: CDR1 SEHNR, CDR2 FQNEAQ (reference sequence). The V and J ends lost 6 bases and 7 bases respectively, with 9 bases between them. The CDR3 covers 12 residues. In DNA, the CDR3 is TGTGCCAGCAGTTCGGACTACGGGGAGCTGTTTTTT. As protein: CASSSDYGELFF.

V and J are TRBV9 and TRBJ2-7; 7 bases agree with TRBD2. The CDR3 length is 15 residues. V dropped 0 bases and J dropped 2; count of bases not matched to a gene: 5. Looked up from germline, CDR1 is SGDLS and CDR2 is YYNGEE. In DNA form, the CDR3 reads TGTGCCAGCAGCGTAGCCCCCAGCGGGGCCTACGAGCAGTACTTC. This codes for CASSVAPSGAYEQYF.

J is TRBJ2-3 and V is TRBV2; 12 bases agree with TRBD2. This CDR3 is built from 17 residues. Germline V CDR1 and CDR2: SNHLY, FYNNEI. Trimming took 8 bases from V and 0 from J; bases not matched to a gene: 9. The CDR3: CASLPGLAGASTDTQYF. CDR3 sequence (DNA): TGTGCCAGCCTCCCGGGACTAGCGGGTGCTAGCACAGATACGCAGTATTTT.

The gene calls are TRBV12-3 or TRBV12-4 and TRBJ1-5, with a weak D call TRBD1 (5 bases). Trimming stripped 3 bases from V and 11 bases from J, with 17 bases between. The CDR3 runs 14 residues. CDR3 in DNA: TGTGCCAGCAGTTTTTCAGGGAGGTCTGAGGCCCAGCATTTT. Its protein is CASSFSGRSEAQHF.

V gene TRBV12-3 or TRBV12-4 combines with J gene TRBJ1-1; D unclear. Trimming left V 2 bases short and J 10 bases short, with 11 bases between. CDR3 size: 12 residues. CDR3 in amino acids: CASSLMDAGAFF. DNA for the CDR3: TGTGCCAGCAGTTTAATGGACGCTGGAGCTTTCTTT.

The CDR3 region is CSASIAERSTDTQYF. The DNA of the CDR3 is TGCAGTGCATCGATTGCGGAGCGGAGCACAGATACGCAGTATTTT. The chain employs TRBV20-1 and TRBJ2-3; D is possibly TRBD2 (5 bases). The V gene's germline CDR1 is DFQATT and CDR2 SNEGSKA (reference sequence). The CDR3 has 15 amino acids. Trimming stripped 6 bases from V and 0 bases from J, with 16 bases between.

The chain couples TRBV12-3 or TRBV12-4 to TRBJ1-5; D possibly corresponds to TRBD1 (5 bases). Trimming pared 7 bases from V and 0 bases from J, leaving 10 bases between. This CDR3 has 14 residues. CDR3 protein: CASKTEFSNQPQHF. DNA of the CDR3: TGTGCCAGCAAGACAGAATTTAGCAATCAGCCCCAGCATTTT.

CDR3 sequence (DNA): TGTGCCAGCAGTGAGGGGACAGAGTTCGGCTACACCTTC. It encodes CASSEGTEFGYTF. The chain has TRBV2 and TRBJ1-2; the match to TRBD1 covers 7 bases. Germline CDR1 reads SNHLY; CDR2 reads FYNNEI. V was clipped by 3 bases and J by 8 bases; unmatched bases: 6. This CDR3 has 13 residues.

V gene TRBV27 combines with J gene TRBJ1-4; perhaps TRBD1 as D (6 bases). CDR3 length: 15 residues. V lost 6 bases and J lost 4, with 15 bases in between. CDR1 is MNHEY, CDR2 SMNVEV, per germline (reference sequence). The CDR3 spells CASRRTGLINEKLFF. CDR3 in DNA: TGTGCCAGCAGACGCACAGGGTTGATTAATGAAAAACTGTTTTTT.

This chain connects TRBV29-1 to TRBJ2-1; D may be TRBD2 (6 bases). The CDR3 length is 14 residues. V lost 5 bases and J lost 2, with 13 bases in between. Germline values: CDR1 SQVTM, CDR2 ANQGSEA. In DNA form, the CDR3 reads TGCAGCGTTCTTAGCGGAGCTACCTACAATGAGCAGTTCTTC. Amino acid sequence: CSVLSGATYNEQFF.

V gene TRBV29-1 combines with J gene TRBJ1-2; TRBD1 is a possible D gene (6 bases). There are 13 residues in the CDR3. Trimming took 4 bases from V and 5 from J, leaving 14 bases between them. Germline CDR1 reads SQVTM; CDR2 reads ANQGSEA. Here the CDR3 DNA reads TGCAGCGTTGGCGTGTCACAGGGTTATGGCTACACCTTC. Its translation: CSVGVSQGYGYTF.

The chain recombines TRBV20-1 with TRBJ2-5, with 7 bases lining up with TRBD1. Losses at the gene ends were 6 bases for V and 3 bases for J; bases not matched to a gene: 10. Germline CDR1 DFQATT, CDR2 SNEGSKA (reference sequence). The CDR3 runs 14 residues. DNA of the CDR3: TGCAGTGCGCAAAGACCGGGACAGAAAGAGACCCAGTACTTC. This gives the protein CSAQRPGQKETQYF.

The chain combines TRBV29-1 with TRBJ1-3; D is unclear. The length of the CDR3 is 13 residues. The germline V gene has CDR1 SQVTM and CDR2 ANQGSEA. Trimming took 4 bases from V and 6 from J, leaving 13 bases between them. The CDR3 here is CSVVAVQENTIYF. CDR3 bases: TGCAGCGTTGTGGCGGTCCAAGAAAACACCATATATTTT.

V and J are TRBV12-3 or TRBV12-4 and TRBJ2-3; 9 positions match TRBD2. This CDR3 has 15 residues. Trimming at V came to 5 bases and at J to 5 bases, leaving 8 bases not matched to a gene. The CDR3 is CASSPGTAGGDTQYF. CDR3 in DNA: TGTGCCAGCAGTCCCGGGACAGCGGGGGGAGATACGCAGTATTTT.

The V call is TRBV5-6, the J call TRBJ2-3; TRBD1 might be the D (6 bases). The CDR3 is 12 amino acids. Trimming took 5 bases from V and 5 from J, leaving 9 bases between them. The V gene's germline CDR1 is SGHDT and CDR2 YYEEEE. This CDR3 is CASSMDRDTQYF. The CDR3 DNA follows: TGTGCCAGCAGTATGGACAGAGATACGCAGTATTTT.